These 4 T cell receptor beta chains were sequenced from one sample in a study of patients and donors after allogeneic stem cell transplantation. A single record per CDR3 protein comes from TCRdb applying MiXCR to the RT-PCR reads. In the table there are about 4,200 distinct CDR3 sequences, roughly 16% of which are singletons. The specimen sequenced was blood, either unsorted or a sorted T cell fraction (not recorded which). The receptor source for this set is a human donor who was either an allogeneic HSCT recipient or a stem cell or donor lymphocyte infusion donor (not recorded which). It is not recorded whose cells these are; they may come from a transplant donor.

This chain links TRBV6-5 with TRBJ2-1, with TRBD1 as a possible D gene (5 bases). The CDR3 runs 13 residues. Per the germline V gene, CDR1 is MNHEY and CDR2 is SVGAGI. V lost 0 bases and J lost 7, with 7 bases in between. The CDR3 is CASSYSNRNEQFF. CDR3 nucleotide sequence: TGTGCCAGCAGTTACTCGAACAGGAATGAGCAGTTCTTC.

Sample share makes this clonotype medium-sized. This chain connects TRBV28 to TRBJ2-5, with no clear D. The CDR3 has 14 amino acids. CDR1 is MDHEN, CDR2 SYDVKM, per germline. V was shortened by 6 bases and J by 5 bases, with 16 bases between the two germline ends. The CDR3 spells CASSPRSSWETQYF. CDR3 bases: TGTGCCAGCAGCCCCAGAAGCTCGTGGGAGACCCAGTACTTC.

This chain connects TRBV19 to TRBJ2-1; no definite D call. Germline-derived CDR1 and CDR2 are LNHDA and SQIVND (reference sequence). V shed 3 bases and J shed 3 bases, with 0 bases lying between them. This CDR3 has 11 amino acids. CDR3 sequence: CASSIYNEQFF. CDR3 DNA: TGTGCCAGTAGTATCTACAATGAGCAGTTCTTC.

At least ten counts were recorded for this clonotype. The chain has TRBV12-3 or TRBV12-4 and TRBJ2-7; possible D gene TRBD1, 5 bases. The V end lost 3 bases, the J end lost 5 bases, and 8 bases lay between the germline ends. This CDR3 has 12 amino acids. CDR3 amino acids: CASSFRQNEQYF. The CDR3 coding sequence is TGTGCCAGCAGTTTTCGACAGAACGAGCAGTACTTC.